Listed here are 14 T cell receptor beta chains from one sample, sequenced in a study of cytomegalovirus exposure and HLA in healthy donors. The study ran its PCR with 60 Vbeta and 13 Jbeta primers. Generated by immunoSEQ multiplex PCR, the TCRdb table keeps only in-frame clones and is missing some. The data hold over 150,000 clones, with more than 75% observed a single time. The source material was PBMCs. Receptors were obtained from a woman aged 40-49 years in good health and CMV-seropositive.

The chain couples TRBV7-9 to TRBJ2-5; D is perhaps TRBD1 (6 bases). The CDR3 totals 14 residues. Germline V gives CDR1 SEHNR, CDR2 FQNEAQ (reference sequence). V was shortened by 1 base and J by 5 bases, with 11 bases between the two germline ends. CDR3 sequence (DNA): TGTGCCAGCAGCTTAGATGGGGGCGCGGAGACCCAGTACTTC. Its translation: CASSLDGGAETQYF.

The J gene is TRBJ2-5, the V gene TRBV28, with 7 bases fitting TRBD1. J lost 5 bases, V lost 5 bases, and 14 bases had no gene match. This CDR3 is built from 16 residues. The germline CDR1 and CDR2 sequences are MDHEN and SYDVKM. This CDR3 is CASSPRGRGLGETQYF. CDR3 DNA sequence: TGTGCCAGCAGTCCCCGGGGCAGGGGGTTGGGGGAGACCCAGTACTTC.

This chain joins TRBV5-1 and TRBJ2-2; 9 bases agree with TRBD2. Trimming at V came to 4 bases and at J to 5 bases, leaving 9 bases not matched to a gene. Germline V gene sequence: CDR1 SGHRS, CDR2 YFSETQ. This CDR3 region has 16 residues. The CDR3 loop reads CASSGSGRGSTGELFF. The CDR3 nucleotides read TGCGCCAGCAGCGGTAGCGGGAGAGGTTCTACCGGGGAGCTGTTTTTT.

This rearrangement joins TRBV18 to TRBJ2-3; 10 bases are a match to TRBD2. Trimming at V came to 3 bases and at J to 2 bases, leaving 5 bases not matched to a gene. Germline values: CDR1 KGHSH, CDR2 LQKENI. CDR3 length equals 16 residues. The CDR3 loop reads CASSPGTSEFTDTQYF. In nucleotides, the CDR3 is TGTGCCAGCTCACCTGGGACTAGCGAATTCACAGATACGCAGTATTTT.

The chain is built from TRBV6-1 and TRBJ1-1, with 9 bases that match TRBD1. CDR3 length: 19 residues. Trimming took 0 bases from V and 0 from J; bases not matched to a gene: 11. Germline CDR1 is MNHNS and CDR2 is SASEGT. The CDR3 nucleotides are TGTGCCAGCAGTGAAGCGGACAGGGGCATAAGATATATGAACACTGAAGCTTTCTTT. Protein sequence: CASSEADRGIRYMNTEAFF.

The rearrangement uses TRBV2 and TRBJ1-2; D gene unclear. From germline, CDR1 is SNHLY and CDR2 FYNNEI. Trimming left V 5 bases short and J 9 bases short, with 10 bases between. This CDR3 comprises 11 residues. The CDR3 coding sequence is TGTGCCAGCAGTCCCCGACAACGCTACACCTTC. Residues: CASSPRQRYTF.

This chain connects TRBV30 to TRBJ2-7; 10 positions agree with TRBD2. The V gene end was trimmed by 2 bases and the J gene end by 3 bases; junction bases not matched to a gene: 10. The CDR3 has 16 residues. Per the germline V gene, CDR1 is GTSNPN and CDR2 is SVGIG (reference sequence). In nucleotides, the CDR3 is TGTGCCTGGAGTCCACCTAGCGGGAGAGCGCTCTACGAGCAGTACTTC. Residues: CAWSPPSGRALYEQYF.

CDR3 sequence (DNA): TGTGCCAGCGGACCGGGACAGCAGAAAGAGACCCAGTACTTC. Its protein is CASGPGQQKETQYF. The V call is TRBV21-1, the J call TRBJ2-5; the table's D call, TRBD1, has no DNA check behind it. TRBV21-1 is tagged as a pseudogene. The CDR3 has 14 residues.

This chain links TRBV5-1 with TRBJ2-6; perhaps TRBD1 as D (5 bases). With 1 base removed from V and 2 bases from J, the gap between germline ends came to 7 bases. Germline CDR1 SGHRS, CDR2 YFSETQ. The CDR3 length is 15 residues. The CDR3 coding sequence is TGCGCCAGCAGCTTGATACAGGCTGGGGCCAACGTCCTGACTTTC. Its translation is CASSLIQAGANVLTF.

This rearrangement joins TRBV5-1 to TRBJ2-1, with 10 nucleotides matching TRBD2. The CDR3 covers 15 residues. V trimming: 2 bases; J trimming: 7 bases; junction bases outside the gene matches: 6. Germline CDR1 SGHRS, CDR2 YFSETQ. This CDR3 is CASSLSGRENNEQFF. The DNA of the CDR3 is TGCGCCAGCAGCTTAAGCGGGAGGGAGAATAATGAGCAGTTCTTC. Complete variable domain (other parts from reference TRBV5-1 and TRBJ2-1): KAGVTQTPRYLIKTRGQQVTLSCSPISGHRSVSWYQQTPGQGLQFLFEYFSETQRNKGNFPGRFSGRQFSNSRSEMNVSTLELGDSALYLCASSLSGRENNEQFFGPGTRLTVL.

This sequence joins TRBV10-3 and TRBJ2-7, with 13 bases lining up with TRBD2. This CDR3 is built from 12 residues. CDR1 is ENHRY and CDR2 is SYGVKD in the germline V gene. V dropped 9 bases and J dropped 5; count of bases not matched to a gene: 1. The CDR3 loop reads CAIGLAGDEQYF. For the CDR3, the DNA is TGTGCCATTGGACTAGCGGGAGACGAGCAGTACTTC.

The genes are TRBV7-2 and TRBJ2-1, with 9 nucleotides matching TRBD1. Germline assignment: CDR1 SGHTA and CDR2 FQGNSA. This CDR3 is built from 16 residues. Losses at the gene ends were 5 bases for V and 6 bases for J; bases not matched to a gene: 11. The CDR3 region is CASSRTRDRVGNEQFF. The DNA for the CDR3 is TGTGCCAGCAGCCGGACCCGGGACAGGGTGGGCAATGAGCAGTTCTTC. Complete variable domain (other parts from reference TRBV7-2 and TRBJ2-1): GAGVSQSPSNKVTEKGKDVELRCDPISGHTALYWYRQSLGQGLEFLIYFQGNSAPDKSGLPSDRFSAERTGGSVSTLTIQRTQQEDSAVYLCASSRTRDRVGNEQFFGPGTRLTVL.

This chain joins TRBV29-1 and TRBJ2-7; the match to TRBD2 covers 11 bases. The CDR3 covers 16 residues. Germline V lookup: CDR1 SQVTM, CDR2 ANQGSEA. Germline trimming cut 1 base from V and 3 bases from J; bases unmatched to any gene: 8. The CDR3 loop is CSVEGLAGSSGYEQYF. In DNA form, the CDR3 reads TGCAGCGTTGAAGGACTAGCGGGAAGTTCCGGCTACGAGCAGTACTTC.

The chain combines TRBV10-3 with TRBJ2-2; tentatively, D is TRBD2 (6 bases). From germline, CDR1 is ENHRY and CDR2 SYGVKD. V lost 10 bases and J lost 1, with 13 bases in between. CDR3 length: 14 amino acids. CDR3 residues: CATLLSGNTGELFF. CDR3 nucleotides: TGTGCCACCCTTCTTAGCGGGAACACCGGGGAGCTGTTTTTT.